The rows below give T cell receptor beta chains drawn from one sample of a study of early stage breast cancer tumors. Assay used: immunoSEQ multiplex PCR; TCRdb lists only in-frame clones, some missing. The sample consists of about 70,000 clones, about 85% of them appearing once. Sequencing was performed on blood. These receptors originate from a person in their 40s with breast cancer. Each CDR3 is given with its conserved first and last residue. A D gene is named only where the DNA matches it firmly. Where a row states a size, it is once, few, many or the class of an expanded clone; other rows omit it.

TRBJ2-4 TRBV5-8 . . CASSLLGESIQYF TGTGCCAGCAGCTTGCTTGGGGAAAGCATTCAGTACTTC
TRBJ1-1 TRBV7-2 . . CASRQFNTEAFF TGTGCCAGCCGACAGTTTAACACTGAAGCTTTCTTT
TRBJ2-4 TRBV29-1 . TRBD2 CSVAGGGNIQYF TGCAGCGTTGCTGGGGGGGGAAACATTCAGTACTTC
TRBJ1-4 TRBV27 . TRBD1 CASSSDRDRNEKLFF TGTGCCAGCAGTTCCGACAGGGATCGCAATGAAAAACTGTTTTTT
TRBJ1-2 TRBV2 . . CASSVAGGGYTF TGTGCCAGCAGTGTGGCAGGAGGAGGCTACACCTTC
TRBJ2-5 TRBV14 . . CASSPLGETQYF TGTGCCAGCAGCCCCCTGGGGGAGACCCAGTACTTC
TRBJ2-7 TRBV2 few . CASSEGRGVYEQYF TGTGCCAGCAGTGAAGGGAGGGGGGTCTACGAGCAGTACTTC
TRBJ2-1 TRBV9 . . CASSKGLNEQFF TGTGCCAGCAGCAAGGGTCTCAATGAGCAGTTCTTC
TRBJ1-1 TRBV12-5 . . CASGLGQLGTEAFF TGTGCTAGTGGTTTGGGCCAACTAGGTACTGAAGCTTTCTTT
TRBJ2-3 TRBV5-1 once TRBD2 CASSLASGSSTDTQYF TGCGCCAGCAGCTTGGCTAGCGGGAGTTCAACAGATACGCAGTATTTT
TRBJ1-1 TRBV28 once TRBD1 CASRNAGTGSTEAFF TGTGCCAGCAGGAACGCCGGGACAGGGAGCACTGAAGCTTTCTTT
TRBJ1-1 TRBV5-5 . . CASSPSGFQATEAFF TGTGCCAGCAGCCCATCAGGGTTTCAGGCCACTGAAGCTTTCTTT
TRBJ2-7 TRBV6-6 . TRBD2 CASRITSGIYEQYF TGTGCCAGCAGGATAACTAGCGGGATTTACGAGCAGTACTTC
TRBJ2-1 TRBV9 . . CASSGSYNEQFF TGTGCCAGCAGTGGCTCCTACAATGAGCAGTTCTTC
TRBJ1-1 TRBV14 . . CASSQGKGDTEAFF TGTGCCAGCAGCCAAGGAAAGGGTGACACTGAAGCTTTCTTT
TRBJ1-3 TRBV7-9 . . CASSSKAGNTIYF TGTGCCAGCAGCTCGAAGGCTGGAAACACCATATATTTT
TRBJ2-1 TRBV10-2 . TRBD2 CASSDRGRAHNEQFF TGCGCCAGCAGTGATCGCGGGAGGGCCCACAATGAGCAGTTCTTC
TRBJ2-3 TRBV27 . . CASSLGVGTDTQYF TGTGCCAGCAGTTTAGGCGTAGGGACAGATACGCAGTATTTT
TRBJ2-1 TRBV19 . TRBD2 CASSIEDGGYSYNEQFF TGTGCCAGTAGTATAGAGGACGGGGGGTACTCCTACAATGAGCAGTTCTTC
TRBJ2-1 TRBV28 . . CASSLPHIIEQFF TGTGCCAGCAGTTTACCCCACATCATTGAGCAGTTCTTC
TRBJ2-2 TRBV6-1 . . CASRGDGTGELFF TGTGCCAGCAGGGGAGACGGCACCGGGGAGCTGTTTTTT
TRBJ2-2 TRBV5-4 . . CASSFDFATGELFF TGTGCCAGCAGCTTCGACTTCGCCACCGGGGAGCTGTTTTTT
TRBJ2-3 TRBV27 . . CASRLSGADTQYF TGTGCCAGCAGACTATCCGGGGCAGATACGCAGTATTTT
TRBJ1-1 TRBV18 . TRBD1 CASSPVQGAPTEAFF TGTGCCAGCTCACCAGTTCAGGGGGCGCCCACTGAAGCTTTCTTT